This passage covers 10 T cell receptor beta chains from one sample sequenced in a study of blood T cell repertoires in COVID-19 (dated by TCRdb to the early 2020s). Library method: the immunoSEQ multiplex PCR assay. In its TCRdb copy, this immuneACCESS table keeps in-frame sequences only and misses some clones. Where compared with another copy, unresolved V genes explain less than half of these, and the others have no known cause. Recorded for this sample are under 300,000 clones; roughly four fifths of them occurred a single time. Around 3.4% of the sample rests with the top ten. The sequenced sample consisted of peripheral blood. The receptors stem from a woman between 18 and 29 years old with acute or convalescent COVID-19.

V is TRBV11-2 and J is TRBJ2-5, with 10 bases that match TRBD2. The germline V gene encodes CDR1 SGHAT and CDR2 FQNNGV. With V trimmed by 6 bases and J by 3 bases, 10 bases remained unmatched. This CDR3 has 16 residues. DNA for the CDR3: TGTGCCAGCAGTTCCCTGGGGCTAGCGGGAGAAGAGACCCAGTACTTC. Its translation is CASSSLGLAGEETQYF.

V usage is TRBV12-3 or TRBV12-4 and J usage is TRBJ2-7; 8 bases match TRBD1. This CDR3 is 13 amino acids long. The V gene end was trimmed by 6 bases and the J gene end by 4 bases; junction bases not matched to a gene: 5. CDR3: CASSLWTGYEQYF. CDR3 DNA: TGTGCCAGCAGCCTATGGACAGGGTACGAGCAGTACTTC.

This clone was observed a handful of times. The chain carries TRBV4-3 and TRBJ2-3; 9 positions match TRBD1. The CDR3 is 16 residues long. Trimming removed 1 base from V and 4 bases from J; junction bases left unmatched: 6. The germline gives CDR1 LGHNA, CDR2 YSLEER. CDR3 coding DNA: TGCGCCAGCAGCCAAGGTGGCGGGACAGGGCCAGATACGCAGTATTTT. It is translated as CASSQGGGTGPDTQYF.

There are a few counts of this clone. V and J are TRBV5-6 and TRBJ2-1; TRBD2 matches 10 bases. This CDR3 is built from 15 residues. Looked up from germline, CDR1 is SGHDT and CDR2 is YYEEEE. The ends lost 0 bases at V and 9 bases at J; junction bases unmatched: 6. CDR3: CASSLALAGASEQFF. Here the CDR3 DNA reads TGTGCCAGCAGCTTGGCCCTAGCGGGAGCCAGTGAGCAGTTCTTC.

The DNA of the CDR3 is TGTGCCAGCAGTGAATTTGAGTTCTATGGCTACACCTTC. This gives the protein CASSEFEFYGYTF. V and J are TRBV6-1 and TRBJ1-2; no reliable D call. V lost 2 bases, J lost 4 bases, and 8 bases lay in between. Germline V gene lookup returns CDR1 MNHNS and CDR2 SASEGT. The CDR3 runs 13 residues.

The chain recombines TRBV3-1 (or the pseudogene TRBV3-2) with TRBJ2-5, with D possibly matching TRBD1 (7 bases). The V and J ends lost 2 bases and 5 bases respectively, with 18 bases between them. Germline V CDR1 and CDR2: LGHDT, YNNKEL (reference sequence). This CDR3 region has 16 residues. CDR3: CASSQRRQGGRETQYF. CDR3 nucleotide sequence: TGTGCCAGCAGCCAACGTAGACAGGGAGGTCGGGAGACCCAGTACTTC.

The sample holds one count of this clone. The chain joins TRBV2 to TRBJ2-1, with TRBD2 identical over 9 bases. Germline CDR1 and CDR2: SNHLY and FYNNEI. Trimming cost V 5 bases and J 7 bases; bases outside gene matches: 9. CDR3 length equals 15 residues. CDR3 sequence: CASSPWREGRNEQFF. For the CDR3, the DNA is TGTGCCAGCAGTCCCTGGCGGGAGGGCCGGAATGAGCAGTTCTTC.

The rearrangement links TRBV6-2 or TRBV6-3 to TRBJ2-7; 7 bases line up with TRBD1. CDR3 size: 16 residues. Germline values: CDR1 MNHEY, CDR2 SVGEGT. Unmatched junction bases numbered 6, after V lost 1 base and J lost 0 bases. CDR3 DNA sequence: TGTGCCAGCAGTTACTATATTCGGGACAGCTCCTACGAGCAGTACTTC. As protein: CASSYYIRDSSYEQYF.

This clone has just a few counts. V and J are TRBV7-3 and TRBJ2-7; D might be TRBD1 (5 bases). Germline V gene data show CDR1 as SGHTA and CDR2 as FQGTGA. The CDR3 consists of 15 residues. The V and J ends lost 1 base and 3 bases respectively, with 13 bases between them. CDR3 nucleotides: TGTGCCAGCAGCTTAAACGGCGACAGAAACTACGAGCAGTACTTC. Protein product: CASSLNGDRNYEQYF.

The CDR3 protein is CASSYSGVNSPLHF. The CDR3 DNA reads as TGTGCCAGCAGTTACTCAGGGGTTAATTCACCCCTCCACTTT. The J gene is TRBJ1-6, the V gene TRBV6-5; a possible D gene is TRBD1 (5 bases). Germline V CDR1 and CDR2: MNHEY, SVGAGI. The germline V and J ends were trimmed by 0 bases and 6 bases, with 6 bases remaining between them. The length of the CDR3 is 14 residues.